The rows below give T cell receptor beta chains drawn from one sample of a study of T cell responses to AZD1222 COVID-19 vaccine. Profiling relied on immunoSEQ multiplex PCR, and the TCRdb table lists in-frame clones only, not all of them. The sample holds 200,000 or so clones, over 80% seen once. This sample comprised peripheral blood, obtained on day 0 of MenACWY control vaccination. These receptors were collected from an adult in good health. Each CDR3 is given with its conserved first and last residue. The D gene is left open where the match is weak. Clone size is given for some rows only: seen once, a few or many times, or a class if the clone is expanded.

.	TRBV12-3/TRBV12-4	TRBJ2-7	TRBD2	TGTGCCAGCAGTTTCCCCGGGGGGGAGCAGTACTTC	CASSFPGGEQYF
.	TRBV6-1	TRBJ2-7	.	TGTGCCAGCAGGGAAGAAAGGACTAACGAGCAGTACTTC	CASREERTNEQYF
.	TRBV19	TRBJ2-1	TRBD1	TGTGCCAGTAGTACACAGGGGTACAATGAGCAGTTCTTC	CASSTQGYNEQFF
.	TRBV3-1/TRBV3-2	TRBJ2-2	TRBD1	TGTGCCAGCAAGGGGGCCGGGGACACCGGGGAGCTGTTTTTT	CASKGAGDTGELFF
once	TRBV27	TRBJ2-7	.	TGTGCCAGCAGTAGACTTCAGCCCTACGAGCAGTACTTC	CASSRLQPYEQYF
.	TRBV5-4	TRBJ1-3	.	TGTGCCAGCAGCGTGGACAGTATACCACCTTTCTCTGGAAACACCATATATTTT	CASSVDSIPPFSGNTIYF
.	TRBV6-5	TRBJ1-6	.	TGTGCCAGCAGAAACAGGGATGCATCACCCCTCCACTTT	CASRNRDASPLHF
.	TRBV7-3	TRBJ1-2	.	TGTGCCAGCAGCTTAAATGCGGCAGGCCTCGGTGGCTACACCTTC	CASSLNAAGLGGYTF
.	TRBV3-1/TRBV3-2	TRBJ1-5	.	TGTGCCAGCAGCCAAGAGGCAGGGAGGGGCAATCAGCCCCAGCATTTT	CASSQEAGRGNQPQHF
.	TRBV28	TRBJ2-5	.	TGTGCCAGCAGTCTGCCCGGGGAGACCCAGTACTTC	CASSLPGETQYF
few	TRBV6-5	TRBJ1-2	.	TGTGCCAGCAGTTATGGCAGCCCCTCTGACTATGGCTACACCTTC	CASSYGSPSDYGYTF
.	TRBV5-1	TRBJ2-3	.	TGCGCCAGCAGTCGTAGTGCGGATACGCAGTATTTT	CASSRSADTQYF
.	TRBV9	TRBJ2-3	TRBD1	TGTGCCAGCAGCGATGACAGGGCGGCCACAGATACGCAGTATTTT	CASSDDRAATDTQYF
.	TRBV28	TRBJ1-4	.	TGTGCCAGCAGTCTCCCTCCGACAACTAATGAAAAACTGTTTTTT	CASSLPPTTNEKLFF
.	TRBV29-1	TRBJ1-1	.	TGCAGCGTCCTCGGAGCCTCAGTGAACACTGAAGCTTTCTTT	CSVLGASVNTEAFF
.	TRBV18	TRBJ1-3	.	TGTGCCAGCTCACCAAAAGACCCGAGCTCTGGAAACACCATATATTTT	CASSPKDPSSGNTIYF